The clone carrying this T cell receptor beta chain showed up many times. Its antigen is undetermined. MiXCR, applied by TCRdb to the 5' RACE reads, yields one record per CDR3 protein. The sample has about 57,000 distinct CDR3 sequences, about 28% seen once. V lost 4 bases and J lost 5, with 13 bases in between. Germline CDR1 and CDR2: SGHRS and YFSETQ. The CDR3 sequence is 13 residues long. General study points: Greatest tumor Treg TCR overlap was with tumor naive CD4+ cells.

Memory CD4+ cells were defined as CD4+CD45RO+CD25-. This clonotype was sampled from a female donor with breast cancer. The specimen sequenced was tumor-infiltrating memory CD4+ T cells sorted from the breast tumor. Subset defined: memory CD4+ T cells, CD4+CD45RO+CD25-. The rearrangement links TRBV5-1 to TRBJ2-7, with D possibly being TRBD1 (6 bases). CDR3 coding DNA: TGCGCCAGCAGCCCGCAGGGGCCCCACGAGCAGTACTTC. Residues: CASSPQGPHEQYF. The full variable domain, with the rest looked up from reference TRBV5-1 and TRBJ2-7, is KAGVTQTPRYLIKTRGQQVTLSCSPISGHRSVSWYQQTPGQGLQFLFEYFSETQRNKGNFPGRFSGRQFSNSRSEMNVSTLELGDSALYLCASSPQGPHEQYFGPGTRLTVT.